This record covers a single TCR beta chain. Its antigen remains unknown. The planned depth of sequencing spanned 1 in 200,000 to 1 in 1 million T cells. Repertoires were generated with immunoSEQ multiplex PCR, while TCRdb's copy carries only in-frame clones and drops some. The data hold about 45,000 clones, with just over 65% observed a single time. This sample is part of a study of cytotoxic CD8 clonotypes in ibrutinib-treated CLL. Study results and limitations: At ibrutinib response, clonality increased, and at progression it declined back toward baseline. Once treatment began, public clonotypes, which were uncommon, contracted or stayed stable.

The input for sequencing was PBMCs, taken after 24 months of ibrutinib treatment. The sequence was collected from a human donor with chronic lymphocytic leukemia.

DNA of the CDR3: TGTGCCAGCAGCCCCGTGGGCAGGGGGCGGGTGAACACTGAAGCTTTCTTT. It specifies CASSPVGRGRVNTEAFF. The chain couples TRBV7-2 to TRBJ1-1, with 8 bases lining up with TRBD1. The CDR3 is 17 residues long. Per the germline V gene, CDR1 is SGHTA and CDR2 is FQGNSA. V gave up 5 bases and J gave up 0 bases; unmatched junction bases: 11.